The 8 T cell receptor beta chains below all came from one sample that was sequenced in a study of blood T cell repertoires in COVID-19. Assay used: immunoSEQ multiplex PCR; TCRdb lists only in-frame clones, some missing. The table shows 240,000 or so clones, with roughly 80% occurring only once. The sequencing sample was made of peripheral blood. The receptors come from an elderly woman with COVID-19, enrolled during active disease.

The V gene is TRBV5-1, the J gene TRBJ1-2; no reliable D call. V gave up 0 bases and J gave up 5 bases, with 11 bases separating them. Germline CDR1 SGHRS, CDR2 YFSETQ. The CDR3 has 14 residues. CDR3 sequence (DNA): TGCGCCAGCAGCTTGGAACCAGGAACTTATGGCTACACCTTC. This translates into CASSLEPGTYGYTF.

This clone was picked up one time. J is TRBJ1-5 and V is TRBV6-2 or TRBV6-3; 8 nucleotides align to TRBD1. J was trimmed by 7 bases and V by 6 bases; bases with no gene match: 11. The length of the CDR3 is 15 residues. Germline CDR1 MNHEY, CDR2 SVGEGT. This chain's CDR3 is CASSTGQGDNQPQHF. As DNA, the CDR3 is TGTGCCAGCAGCACCGGACAGGGAGACAACCAGCCCCAGCATTTT.

This chain joins TRBV7-2 and TRBJ2-1; 8 positions agree with TRBD1. CDR3 length: 15 residues. V gave up 6 bases and J gave up 5 bases; unmatched junction bases: 9. Germline CDR1 SGHTA, CDR2 FQGNSA. CDR3 bases: TGTGCCAGCAGTCAACGGACAGGGTTCAACAATGAGCAGTTCTTC. Its protein is CASSQRTGFNNEQFF. Drawing the rest from reference TRBV7-2 and TRBJ2-1, the complete variable domain is GAGVSQSPSNKVTEKGKDVELRCDPISGHTALYWYRQSLGQGLEFLIYFQGNSAPDKSGLPSDRFSAERTGGSVSTLTIQRTQQEDSAVYLCASSQRTGFNNEQFFGPGTRLTVL.

V gene TRBV3-1 (or the pseudogene TRBV3-2) combines with J gene TRBJ2-2; a possible D gene is TRBD2 (6 bases). Germline CDR1 is LGHDT and CDR2 is YNNKEL (reference sequence). The CDR3 is 17 residues long. V gave up 2 bases and J gave up 0 bases, with 13 bases separating them. This CDR3 reads CASSQNFGGSNTGELFF. The CDR3 region has the DNA TGTGCCAGCAGCCAAAATTTCGGGGGATCGAACACCGGGGAGCTGTTTTTT.

The V and J genes are TRBV28 and TRBJ1-2, with 12 bases aligning to TRBD1. Germline V gene lookup returns CDR1 MDHEN and CDR2 SYDVKM. The CDR3 consists of 16 residues. The junction had 13 bases not matched to a gene; V was cut back by 10 bases and J by 4 bases. CDR3 amino acids: CATLKPGTGGSYGYTF. In nucleotides, the CDR3 is TGTGCCACCCTTAAACCGGGGACAGGGGGCAGCTATGGCTACACCTTC.

This clone has only one observation. This chain links TRBV5-1 with TRBJ1-2; D gene unclear. This CDR3 region has 12 residues. Germline loops: CDR1 SGHRS, CDR2 YFSETQ. V was cut by 3 bases and J by 4 bases, with 7 bases left in between. The DNA of the CDR3 is TGCGCCAGCAGCTCTGGCTTCTATGGCTACACCTTC. This codes for CASSSGFYGYTF.

V usage is TRBV6-2 or TRBV6-3 and J usage is TRBJ1-2; 9 bases map to TRBD1. The V and J ends lost 5 bases and 7 bases, in that order; junction bases with no gene match: 8. Germline loops: CDR1 MNHEY, CDR2 SVGEGT. The CDR3 consists of 14 residues. The CDR3 here is CASSPTGTGSGYTF. CDR3 nucleotide sequence: TGTGCCAGCAGTCCCACCGGGACAGGGAGTGGCTACACCTTC.

V usage is TRBV7-9 and J usage is TRBJ2-1; 12 bases line up with TRBD2. Trimming cost V 3 bases and J 6 bases; bases outside gene matches: 3. The CDR3 length is 15 residues. CDR1 SEHNR and CDR2 FQNEAQ come from the germline V gene (reference sequence). CDR3: CASSFASGRANEQFF. The CDR3 DNA reads as TGTGCCAGCAGCTTTGCTAGCGGGAGGGCCAATGAGCAGTTCTTC.